What follows is one T cell receptor (beta chain) and its context. The clone's antigen remains unknown. No base quality information exists; no much larger clone differs at one position. These data originate in a study of T cell responses to AZD1222 COVID-19 vaccine (dated by TCRdb to 2020 to 2022). About the investigation overall: TCR sequencing covered 230 or so trial participants: about 210 given two doses of AZD1222 and around 26 given two doses of MenACWY control vaccine. Enrollment into the trials was organized by age into subgroups of 18-55, 56-69 and 70-plus years, and those subgroups contained roughly 140, 27 and 60 TCR-sequenced participants, respectively. Broader findings and caveats from the paper: Because no day 14 peak-response samples were available, the repertoires could be characterized only after the peak T cell response. Reportedly, close to half of the unique spike-specific TCRs recognized epitopes lying outside the regions that are mutated in the B.1.351 and B.1.1.7 variants. After two AZD1222 doses, both the breadth and the depth of spike-specific TCRs were significantly higher than at day 0 and than in MenACWY recipients. Participants were mostly white British, with more females than males. The authors suggested clonal diversity may have been underestimated. Vaccine-associated CD4 TCRs spanned the whole spike protein, with dominant responses in regions 160-218 and 743-854. Only a handful of AZD1222 recipients were SARS-CoV-2 seropositive at baseline, limiting conclusions about previously exposed vaccinees. In the small 56-69-year group, the increase in depth fell short of significance, most likely because of low power.

V is trimmed back by 2 bases and J by 7 bases, and the junction contains 5 bases that no gene match accounts for. Sequences MGHRA (CDR1) and YSYEKL (CDR2) are obtained from the germline V gene. Inclusive of the bounding cysteine and phenylalanine, the CDR3 is 15 residues long. CDR3 DNA is the only sequence kept; it has 45 bases, read in frame from the first base. The time point label corresponds to: about 28 days (+/-7) after the second vaccine dose. AZD1222 recipients given second doses at about 4 weeks or at about 12 weeks were pooled, since spike-specific TCR depth and breadth were not found to differ between the two schedules. Samples from vaccinated people were obtained from the UK trials COV001 and COV002, which included a single-blind randomized controlled phase 2/3 trial of AZD1222 (ChAdOx1 nCoV-19) in healthy adults. For TCRbeta chain sequencing, PBMC samples were collected from trial participants at day 0 and at day 28 after the second dose.

The CDR3 regions of human TCRbeta chains were analyzed by immunosequencing. As for how the authors treated the data: Repertoire TCRs were matched against a reference library of SARS-CoV-2-specific TCRs generated with the MIRA antigen-specificity platform. Breadth meant the fraction of unique TCRs that were SARS-CoV-2-associated, whereas depth meant the fraction of total T cells that were SARS-CoV-2-associated. Using the MIRA data, every spike-specific TCR was mapped to the spike region that the TCR reacted to and assigned to either a CD4 or a CD8 class. Log10-transformed breadth and depth values were compared by one-way ANOVA with Sidak's multiple comparisons tests. In its TCRdb copy, this immuneACCESS table keeps in-frame sequences only and misses some clones. Where compared with another copy, unresolved V genes explain less than half of these, and the others have no known cause. The V and J calls and the clone size are those of that table, but D and trimming were determined from the DNA. Here the sample has 150,000 or so clones; about 91% occur a single time. The leading ten clones occupy approximately 1.1% of the sample.

The rearrangement joined TRBV4-1 to TRBJ2-1; 10 of the junction bases match TRBD2. The receptor's source is an adult who received the AZD1222 COVID-19 vaccine. The starting material was peripheral blood, obtained 28 days after the second AZD1222 dose. The CDR3 region: CASSQLGLAANEQFF. DNA sequence: TGCGCCAGCAGCCAACTCGGACTAGCGGCTAATGAGCAGTTCTTC.